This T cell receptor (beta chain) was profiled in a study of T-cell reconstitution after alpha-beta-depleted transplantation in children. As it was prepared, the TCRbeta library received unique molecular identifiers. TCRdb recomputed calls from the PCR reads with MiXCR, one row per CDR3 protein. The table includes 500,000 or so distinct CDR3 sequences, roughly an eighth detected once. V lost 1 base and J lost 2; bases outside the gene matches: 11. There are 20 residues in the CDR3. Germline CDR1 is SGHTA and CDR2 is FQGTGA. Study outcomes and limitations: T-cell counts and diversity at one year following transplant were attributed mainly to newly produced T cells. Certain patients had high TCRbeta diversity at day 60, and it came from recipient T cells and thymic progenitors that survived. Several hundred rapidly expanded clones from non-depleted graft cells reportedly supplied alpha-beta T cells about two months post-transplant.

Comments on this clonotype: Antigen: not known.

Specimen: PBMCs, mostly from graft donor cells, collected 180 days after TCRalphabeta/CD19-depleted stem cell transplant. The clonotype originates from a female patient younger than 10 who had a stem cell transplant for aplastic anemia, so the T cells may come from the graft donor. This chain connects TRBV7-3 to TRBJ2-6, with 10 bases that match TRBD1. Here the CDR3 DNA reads TGTGCCAGCAGCTTAAGGGCCGCAGGACAGGGGGACACTGGGGCCAACGTCCTGACTTTC. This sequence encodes CASSLRAAGQGDTGANVLTF.